This TCR beta chain was captured in a study of CD8+CD57+ T cells in acquired aplastic anemia. Germline loops: CDR1 MNHEY, CDR2 SVGEGT. The CDR3 is 15 residues long. Trimming at V came to 0 bases and at J to 6 bases, leaving 1 base not matched to a gene. TCR beta VDJ and CDR3 were profiled, and genomic DNA was the template. Each CDR3 protein gets one entry after TCRdb re-called the reads with MiXCR. This table has some 64,000 distinct CDR3 sequences, less than 65% appearing once. Sequencing used sorted CD4+, CD8+, or CD8+CD57+ T cells (not recorded which) from PBMCs. The chain employs TRBV6-2 or TRBV6-3 and TRBJ2-1, with 11 bases fitting TRBD2. The TCR sequence derives from a human donor in good health, serving as a control. The CDR3 nucleotides read TGTGCCAGCAGTTACTCTAGCGGGGGGGCCAATGAGCAGTTCTTC. It translates to CASSYSSGGANEQFF.